This TCR beta chain was identified in a study of PD-1 blockade in classical Hodgkin lymphoma. In every patient, relapse followed autologous stem cell transplantation, while exposure to brentuximab vedotin differed. Generated by immunoSEQ multiplex PCR, the TCRdb table keeps only in-frame clones and is missing some. The sample gives more than 60,000 clones, roughly 90% of which show up once; about 8.8% is in the top ten. Points on this clone: As yet, its antigen is unknown.

The V end was cut by 2 bases, the J end by 3 bases, with 8 bases between. The CDR3 extends over 13 amino acids. In germline, CDR1 is LNHDA, CDR2 SQIVND (reference sequence). General observations from the study: The drivers behind the repertoire differences, possibly disease activity or prior therapy, remain undefined.

This clonotype was sampled from a human donor with classical Hodgkin lymphoma. The chain carries TRBV19 and TRBJ2-7, with no clear D. Sequences were derived from peripheral blood mononuclear cells (PBMCs), sampled at baseline. The CDR3 DNA reads TGTGCCAGTAGTATATTCGGAAACTACGAGCAGTACTTC. It yields the protein CASSIFGNYEQYF.